This TCR beta chain was captured by sequencing in a study of tumor-infiltrating lymphocytes in primary liver carcinoma. Trimming cost V 3 bases and J 3 bases, with 12 bases left between them. Per the germline V gene, CDR1 is LGHNA and CDR2 is YNFKEQ. This CDR3 has 15 residues. Synthesis of TCR beta cDNA was carried out from approximately 470 ng total RNA with a constant-region primer. The TCR beta library was amplified through three nested multiplex PCR rounds in a modified ARM-PCR procedure. Both of the initial two PCR rounds ran for about 9 cycles and employed TRBV1-TRBV30 forward primers alongside a C-beta reverse primer. TCRdb analysed the multiplex PCR reads with MiXCR anew, one entry per CDR3 protein. This sample yields some 87,000 distinct CDR3 sequences, of which roughly 70% are seen a single time; roughly 30% belongs to the top ten. This clonotype was recorded a few times. A read error is possible here, since a much larger clone lies one base away.

Co-extracted RNA and DNA came from roughly 20-30 mg of unsorted bulk tissue. The rearrangement uses TRBV4-2 and TRBJ1-5, with D unresolved. The sample consisted of tumor-adjacent normal liver tissue. The clonotype originates from a man in his forties or fifties with primary liver carcinoma and hepatitis B virus infection. CDR3 residues: CASSHYRGNNQPQHF. In nucleotides, the CDR3 is TGTGCCAGCAGCCATTACCGGGGTAACAATCAGCCCCAGCATTTT.